Shown below are 14 T cell receptor beta chains from a single sample sequenced in a study of spatial heterogeneity in lung cancer (dated by TCRdb to about 2019). These receptors lack a known antigen. To prepare the library, 5' RACE was applied. TCRdb names NextSeq 500 as the instrument used. TCRdb trimmed the raw reads at Q25, called clones with MiXCR and kept productive beta chains. Duplicate CDR3 protein sequences are folded into a single record with the most common DNA and genes. The sample table lists 7,500 to 8,000 distinct CDR3 sequences, about 7% of them with a count of one. Roughly a sixth of the sample is in the top ten clones. What the study reported, not specific to this receptor: The number of expanded intratumoral alpha and beta TCRs correlated with the tumor nonsynonymous mutation count.

Explained via the paper, the time point label denotes: sample taken at primary tumor resection. The source material was lung tumor tissue, sampled at surgery. The receptors here all came from a female donor with early-stage non-small cell lung cancer.

This clonotype was seen repeatedly, ten times or more. This chain uses TRBV7-8 with TRBJ2-1; 10 positions match TRBD2. CDR1 SGHVS and CDR2 FQNEAQ come from the germline V gene. V was clipped by 3 bases and J by 1 base; unmatched bases: 9. This CDR3 contains 18 residues. The CDR3 reads CASSFIVGSGRSYNEQFF. CDR3 bases: TGTGCCAGCAGCTTTATAGTTGGTAGCGGGAGGTCCTACAATGAGCAGTTCTTC.

This clonotype was counted ten times or more. The rearrangement uses TRBV4-1 and TRBJ2-5; D may match TRBD1 or TRBD2 (6 bases each). Trimming removed 1 base at V and 7 bases at J, with 10 bases between. The CDR3 contains 13 residues. The germline gives CDR1 MGHRA, CDR2 YSYEKL. The CDR3 here is CASSQASGATQYF. The CDR3, as DNA: TGCGCCAGCAGCCAAGCATCGGGGGCGACCCAGTACTTC.

The chain uses TRBV28 and TRBJ2-1; TRBD2 agrees at 10 bases. Germline V lookup: CDR1 MDHEN, CDR2 SYDVKM. The V gene end was trimmed by 4 bases and the J gene end by 0 bases; junction bases not matched to a gene: 0. The CDR3 length is 15 residues. Here the CDR3 reads CASSSSGSSYNEQFF. Here the CDR3 DNA reads TGTGCCAGCAGTTCTAGCGGGAGCTCCTACAATGAGCAGTTCTTC.

This clonotype was counted ten times or more. The chain recombines TRBV6-5 with TRBJ2-5, with 10 bases identical to TRBD1. The germline V gene encodes CDR1 MNHEY and CDR2 SVGAGI. The CDR3 totals 15 residues. Losses at the gene ends were 5 bases for V and 4 bases for J; bases not matched to a gene: 7. CDR3 sequence: CASSGWTGGLETQYF. DNA for the CDR3: TGTGCCAGCAGTGGATGGACAGGGGGGTTAGAGACCCAGTACTTC.

This clonotype came up many times. CDR3 amino acids: CASSYGQSYEQYF. In DNA, the CDR3 is TGTGCCAGCAGTTACGGACAGAGCTACGAGCAGTACTTC. The chain couples TRBV6-5 to TRBJ2-7; a possible D gene is TRBD1 (6 bases). The V end lost 2 bases, the J end lost 3 bases, and 8 bases lay between the germline ends. The germline V gene encodes CDR1 MNHEY and CDR2 SVGAGI. CDR3 size: 13 residues.

By frequency in the sample, this clonotype is medium-sized (0.01 to 0.1%). The chain links TRBV7-2 to TRBJ2-3; D gene unclear. The CDR3 has 15 amino acids. The V end lost 5 bases, the J end lost 0 bases, and 12 bases lay between the germline ends. The germline CDR1 and CDR2 sequences are SGHTA and FQGNSA. The CDR3 nucleotides are TGTGCCAGCAGCAAAAGGGCCTCTAGCACAGATACGCAGTATTTT. Translation: CASSKRASSTDTQYF.

By share, this clonotype ranks as medium-sized (0.01 to 0.1%). The chain is built from TRBV19 and TRBJ1-2, with TRBD1 as a possible D gene (6 bases). CDR3 length: 15 residues. Germline V gene sequence: CDR1 LNHDA, CDR2 SQIVND (reference sequence). The germline V and J ends were trimmed by 2 bases and 6 bases, with 16 bases remaining between them. CDR3 region: CASSISAAGVNGYTF. Written as DNA, the CDR3 is TGTGCCAGTAGTATATCGGCGGCAGGGGTGAATGGCTACACCTTC.

This clonotype was observed at least ten times. V gene TRBV20-1 combines with J gene TRBJ2-7; D call uncertain. Trimming shortened V by 4 bases and J by 7 bases, and 23 bases separated the two germline ends. The CDR3 spans 15 residues. From germline, CDR1 is DFQATT and CDR2 SNEGSKA (reference sequence). The CDR3 protein is CSATAPRTAAGEQYF. The CDR3 DNA follows: TGCAGTGCTACAGCCCCCCGGACCGCTGCCGGAGAGCAGTACTTC.

This clonotype was picked up many times. The chain uses TRBV7-2 and TRBJ2-4; 7 nucleotides align to TRBD2. The CDR3 has 14 residues. Trimming took 5 bases from V and 5 from J; bases not matched to a gene: 6. The V gene's germline CDR1 is SGHTA and CDR2 FQGNSA. The DNA of the CDR3 is TGTGCCAGCAGCGTTGGGGGGGTGCAAAACATTCAGTACTTC. It yields the protein CASSVGGVQNIQYF.

This clonotype is categorized as medium-sized (0.01 to 0.1%). V is TRBV7-7 and J is TRBJ2-1; 8 bases fit TRBD2. Germline V gene data show CDR1 as SSHAT and CDR2 as FNYEAQ (reference sequence). The CDR3 runs 16 residues. The V and J ends lost 2 bases and 0 bases, in that order; junction bases with no gene match: 3. The CDR3 DNA follows: TGTGCCAGCAGCTTACTAGCGGGCGGCTCCTACAATGAGCAGTTCTTC. Amino acids: CASSLLAGGSYNEQFF.

In its sample, this clonotype is medium-sized (0.01 to 0.1%). J is TRBJ1-6 and V is TRBV28; D might be TRBD1 (5 bases). Trimming shortened V by 5 bases and J by 4 bases, and 15 bases separated the two germline ends. Germline CDR1 and CDR2: MDHEN and SYDVKM. The CDR3 consists of 16 residues. The CDR3 protein is CASSPYRDSYNSPLHF. The CDR3 DNA reads TGTGCCAGCAGTCCCTACCGGGACTCATATAATTCACCCCTCCACTTT.

This clonotype came up many times. The chain combines TRBV20-1 with TRBJ2-7; the D is unclear. Germline V gene sequence: CDR1 DFQATT, CDR2 SNEGSKA (reference sequence). The ends were cut back, 1 base at V and 6 bases at J, with 19 bases in the middle. The CDR3 is made up of 15 amino acids. The CDR3 nucleotides read TGCAGTGCTAGAGTCGCGAGACTCCAGAGTCGCGAGCAGTACTTC. Encoded protein: CSARVARLQSREQYF.

This clonotype was found many times. The chain uses TRBV3-1 and TRBJ1-1; 8 bases map to TRBD1. After removal of 4 bases from V and 7 bases from J, the junction contained 5 bases not matched to a gene. The CDR3 runs 13 residues. Germline V gene data show CDR1 as LGHDT and CDR2 as YNNKEL (reference sequence). CDR3 in amino acids: CASSLRGQVEAFF. CDR3 bases: TGTGCCAGCAGCCTCAGGGGGCAGGTTGAAGCTTTCTTT.

This clonotype is labeled as medium-sized (0.01 to 0.1%). This chain uses TRBV11-3 with TRBJ2-1; unclear D gene. CDR3 length equals 13 residues. In germline, CDR1 is SGHNT, CDR2 YENEEA. V lost 5 bases and J lost 1, with 6 bases in between. As DNA, the CDR3 is TGTGCCAGCAGCACCGGGTCCTACAATGAGCAGTTCTTC. This gives the protein CASSTGSYNEQFF. Drawing the rest from reference TRBV11-3 and TRBJ2-1, the complete variable domain is EAGVVQSPRYKIIEKKQPVAFWCNPISGHNTLYWYLQNLGQGPELLIRYENEEAVDDSQLPKDRFSAERLKGVDSTLKIQPAELGDSAVYLCASSTGSYNEQFFGPGTRLTVL.